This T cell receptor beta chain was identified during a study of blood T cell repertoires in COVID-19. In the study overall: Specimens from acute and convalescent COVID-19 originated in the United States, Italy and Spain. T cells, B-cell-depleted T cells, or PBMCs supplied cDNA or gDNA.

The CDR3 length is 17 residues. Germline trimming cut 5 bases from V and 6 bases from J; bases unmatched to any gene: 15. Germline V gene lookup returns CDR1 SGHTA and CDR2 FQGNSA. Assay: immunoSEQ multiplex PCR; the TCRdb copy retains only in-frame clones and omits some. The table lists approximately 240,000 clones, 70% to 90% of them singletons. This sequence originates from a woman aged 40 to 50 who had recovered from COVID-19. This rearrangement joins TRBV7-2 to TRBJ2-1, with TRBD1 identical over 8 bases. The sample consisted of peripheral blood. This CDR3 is CASSKQTGGLLFNEQFF. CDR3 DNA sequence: TGTGCCAGCAGCAAACAAACAGGGGGATTGCTCTTCAATGAGCAGTTCTTC.